A single sample gave rise to the 9 T cell receptor beta chains below, sequenced in a study of T cells after yellow fever vaccination. A single record per CDR3 protein comes from TCRdb applying MiXCR to the 5' RACE reads. The data show some 80,000 distinct CDR3 sequences, roughly 15% seen once. The material was CD8+ T cells not binding an NS4B(214-222) dextramer, sorted from PBMCs, obtained approximately 22 days after the first yellow fever vaccination. These receptors were collected from a man between 18 and 35 years old who received the YFV17D yellow fever vaccine.

The chain is built from TRBV25-1 and TRBJ1-1, with D hard to call. V was trimmed by 3 bases and J by 1 base, leaving 12 bases between them. This CDR3 is 15 amino acids long. The germline gives CDR1 MGHDK, CDR2 SYGVNS. The CDR3 DNA follows: TGTGCCAGCAGTGAGGGGTCTGGGCAGAACACTGAAGCTTTCTTT. Its translation is CASSEGSGQNTEAFF.

There are many counts of this clonotype. The chain uses TRBV11-1 and TRBJ2-1; D not resolved. Germline lookup yields CDR1 SGHAT and CDR2 FQDESV (reference sequence). The CDR3 loop spans 12 amino acids. V lost 5 bases to trimming and J lost 5 bases, with 7 bases between them. The CDR3 loop reads CASSRGDNEQFF. As DNA, the CDR3 is TGTGCCAGCAGCCGAGGAGACAATGAGCAGTTCTTC.

This clonotype was seen a few times. V and J are TRBV7-6 and TRBJ2-3; D is uncertain. Trimming shortened V by 5 bases and J by 2 bases, and 8 bases separated the two germline ends. CDR3 size: 13 residues. Germline lookup yields CDR1 SGHVS and CDR2 FNYEAQ. The CDR3 is CASSPQFTDTQYF. DNA of the CDR3: TGTGCCAGCAGCCCCCAATTCACAGATACGCAGTATTTT.

The chain links TRBV5-1 to TRBJ1-1; 7 positions agree with TRBD1. Germline lookup yields CDR1 SGHRS and CDR2 YFSETQ. The CDR3 consists of 18 residues. The trim removed 0 bases at V and 0 bases at J, leaving 11 bases unmatched. The CDR3 loop reads CASSLASVGDSMNTEAFF. Here the CDR3 DNA reads TGCGCCAGCAGCTTGGCCTCGGTCGGGGACAGCATGAACACTGAAGCTTTCTTT.

This clonotype turned up a few times. J is TRBJ2-5 and V is TRBV7-8; D is unclear. This CDR3 contains 16 residues. V was cut by 1 base and J by 1 base, with 13 bases left in between. CDR1 SGHVS and CDR2 FQNEAQ come from the germline V gene. CDR3 coding DNA: TGTGCCAGCAGCTTAGGGTTAGGGCCTCCCCAAGAGACCCAGTACTTC. Protein product: CASSLGLGPPQETQYF.

The genes are TRBV14 and TRBJ2-1, with D unclear. V was cut by 5 bases and J by 8 bases, with 7 bases left in between. The germline V gene has CDR1 SGHDN and CDR2 FVKESK. The CDR3 covers 11 residues. The CDR3 here is CASSWAYEQFF. CDR3 nucleotides: TGTGCCAGCAGCTGGGCGTATGAGCAGTTCTTC.

The chain couples TRBV4-1 to TRBJ1-5; the D gene is possibly TRBD1 (6 bases). V was pared by 3 bases and J by 4 bases, with 16 bases between. The CDR3 is made up of 16 amino acids. The germline V gene has CDR1 MGHRA and CDR2 YSYEKL. The CDR3 DNA reads as TGCGCCAGCAGCCAGGAGACAGGTGTCGCGAATCAGCCCCAGCATTTT. This sequence encodes CASSQETGVANQPQHF.

This chain links TRBV24-1 with TRBJ2-3; maybe TRBD2 (7 bases). The V gene lost 3 bases and the J gene lost 2 bases, with 14 bases spanning the gap. The CDR3 covers 16 residues. From germline, CDR1 is KGHDR and CDR2 SFDVKD. As DNA, the CDR3 is TGTGCCACCAGTGATCATGGGGGGGGCACCACAGATACGCAGTATTTT. It encodes CATSDHGGGTTDTQYF.

The chain uses TRBV11-1 and TRBJ2-5, with a weak D call TRBD2 (5 bases). Trimming took 6 bases from V and 5 from J, leaving 19 bases between them. This CDR3 is 15 amino acids long. Germline V CDR1 and CDR2: SGHAT, FQDESV (reference sequence). CDR3 sequence reads: CASRGDTLGRETQYF. CDR3 in DNA: TGTGCCAGCAGGGGAGATACGCTAGGTCGGGAGACCCAGTACTTC.